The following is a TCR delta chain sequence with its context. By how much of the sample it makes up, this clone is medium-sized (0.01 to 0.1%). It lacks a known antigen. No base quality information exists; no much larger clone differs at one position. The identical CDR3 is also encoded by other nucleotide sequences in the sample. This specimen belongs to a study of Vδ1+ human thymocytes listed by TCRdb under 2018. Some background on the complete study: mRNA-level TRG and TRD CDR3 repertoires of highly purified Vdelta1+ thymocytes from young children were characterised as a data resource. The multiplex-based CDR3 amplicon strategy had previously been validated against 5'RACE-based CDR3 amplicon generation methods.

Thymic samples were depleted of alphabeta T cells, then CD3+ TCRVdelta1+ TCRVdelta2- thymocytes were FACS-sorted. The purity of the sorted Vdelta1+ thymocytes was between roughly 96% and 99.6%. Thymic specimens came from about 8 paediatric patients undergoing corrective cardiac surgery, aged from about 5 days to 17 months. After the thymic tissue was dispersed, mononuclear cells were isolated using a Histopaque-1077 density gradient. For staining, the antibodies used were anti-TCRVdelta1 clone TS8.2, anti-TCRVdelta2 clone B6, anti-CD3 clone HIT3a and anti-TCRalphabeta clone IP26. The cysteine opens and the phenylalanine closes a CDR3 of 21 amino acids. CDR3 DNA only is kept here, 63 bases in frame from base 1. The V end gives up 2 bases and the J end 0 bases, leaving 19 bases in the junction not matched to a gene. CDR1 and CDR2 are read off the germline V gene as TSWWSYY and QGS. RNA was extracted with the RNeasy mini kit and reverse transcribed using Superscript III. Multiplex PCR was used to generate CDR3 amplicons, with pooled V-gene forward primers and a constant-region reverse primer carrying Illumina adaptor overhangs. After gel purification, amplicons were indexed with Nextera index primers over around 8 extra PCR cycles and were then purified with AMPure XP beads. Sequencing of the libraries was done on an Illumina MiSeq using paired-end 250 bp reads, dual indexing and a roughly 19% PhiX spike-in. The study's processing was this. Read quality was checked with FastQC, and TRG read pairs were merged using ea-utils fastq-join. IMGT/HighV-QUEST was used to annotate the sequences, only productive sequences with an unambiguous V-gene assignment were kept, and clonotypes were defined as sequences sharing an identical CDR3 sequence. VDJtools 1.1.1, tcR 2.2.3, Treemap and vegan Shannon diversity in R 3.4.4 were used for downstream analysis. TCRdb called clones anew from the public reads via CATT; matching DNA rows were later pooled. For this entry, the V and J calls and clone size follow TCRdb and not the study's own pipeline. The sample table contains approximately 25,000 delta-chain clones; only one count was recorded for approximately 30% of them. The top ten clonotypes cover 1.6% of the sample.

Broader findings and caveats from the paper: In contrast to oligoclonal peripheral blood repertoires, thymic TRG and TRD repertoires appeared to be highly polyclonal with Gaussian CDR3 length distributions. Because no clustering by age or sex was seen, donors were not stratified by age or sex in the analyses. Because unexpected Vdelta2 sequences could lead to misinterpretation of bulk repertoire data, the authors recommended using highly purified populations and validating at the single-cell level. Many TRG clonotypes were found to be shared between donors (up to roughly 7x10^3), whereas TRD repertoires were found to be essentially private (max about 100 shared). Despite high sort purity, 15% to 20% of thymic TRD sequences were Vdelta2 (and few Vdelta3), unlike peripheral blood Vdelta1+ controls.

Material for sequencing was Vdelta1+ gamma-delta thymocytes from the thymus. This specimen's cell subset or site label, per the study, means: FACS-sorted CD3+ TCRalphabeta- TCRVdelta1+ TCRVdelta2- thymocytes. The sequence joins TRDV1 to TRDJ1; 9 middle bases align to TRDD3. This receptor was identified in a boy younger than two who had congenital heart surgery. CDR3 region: CALGESVLGHWGTSYTDKLIF. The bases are TGTGCTCTTGGGGAATCCGTTCTGGGTCACTGGGGGACCTCGTACACCGATAAACTCATCTTT.